This T cell receptor (beta chain) was recorded in a study of post-analysis software for immune sequencing data (dated by TCRdb to the mid-2010s). Study-wide context: The recorded disease courses included relapsing-remitting, secondary progressive and progressive-relapsing multiple sclerosis, and some patients had no subtype annotation. The patient repertoires were set against 10 or so previously published healthy control repertoires from donors whose ages ranged from about 6 to 25 years. A subset of samples was prepared in parallel using single-end sample barcoding, then pooled and co-amplified after Illumina adapter ligation. Results the study describes overall, beyond this receptor: Strong co-clustering of samples prepared in the same batch was shown by direct clustering with F measure, prompting a batch-effect correction. Compared with controls, multiple sclerosis patients had significantly lower normalized Chao1 diversity, a finding suggesting substantial peripheral T-cell clonal expansion. The control group was slightly older than the multiple sclerosis patient group.

In this sample, this clonotype turned up a few times. Its antigen specificity is not known. Base-call qualities are not available, and no considerably larger clone is one nucleotide away. Preparation of the library involved PCR. This sample was sequenced with an Illumina HiSeq 2500. To reduce PCR and sequencing biases, unique molecular identifiers were built into the TCR beta cDNA libraries. Per 1 to 10 million input T cells, roughly 0.5 million cDNA molecules were obtained, such that each molecule approximated one T cell. The patient libraries were prepared and sequenced with the same protocol used for the earlier healthy control dataset. Within a given batch, samples were prepared together, multiplexed and sequenced on the same HiSeq lane. From the authors' description of their analysis: MIGEC handled the raw barcoded reads, throwing out single-read molecular identifier groups before consensus assembly and CDR3 extraction. VDJtools was used for post-analysis of the clonotype tables, with diversity normalized by down-sampling every dataset to the smallest sample size. To correct batch-related cross-sample contamination, repertoire overlap clustering matched CDR3 amino acid sequences but not nucleotide sequences. In-frame beta chains were kept once TCRdb had trimmed the public reads at Q25 with fastp and called clones with MiXCR. Rows are unified per CDR3 protein, each entry keeping the most common DNA and genes. Clone size and V and J calls follow TCRdb, not the original study. This sample comprises about 540,000 distinct CDR3 sequences, under 40% of them detected only once. The ten largest clonotypes hold approximately 6% of the sample.

To demonstrate the VDJtools post-analysis software, the study profiled TCR beta repertoires from the peripheral blood of under 15 young patients with multiple sclerosis. The patients with multiple sclerosis were children and adolescents between 6 and 15 years of age. Sequences were obtained from blood. The sequence came from a girl aged 2-17 years with multiple sclerosis.

This receptor has the CDR3 CASSPIGHSNTEAFF. The nucleotide sequence reads as follows: TGTGCCAGCAGCCCGATTGGACACTCGAACACTGAAGCTTTCTTT. The chain is made from TRBV6-2 or TRBV6-3 and TRBJ1-1; TRBD1 might be the D gene, on 5 matching bases. Via the germline V gene, CDR1 is MNHEY and CDR2 SVGEGT. Cut back by 6 bases and 1 base, the V and J ends lie 15 bases apart. Taken from cysteine to phenylalanine, the CDR3 has 15 residues. Only CDR3 DNA is held: 45 bases, read in frame from base 1.